The sequence of this TCR beta chain was determined in a study of molecular identifiers for immune sequencing clone quantification. Germline V gives CDR1 SGHTA, CDR2 FQGNSA. The CDR3 covers 17 residues. Unmatched junction bases numbered 9, after V lost 4 bases and J lost 3 bases. TCRdb passed the PCR reads through MiXCR, listing each CDR3 protein once. In the table there are about 510,000 distinct CDR3 sequences, about 25% of which are singletons. Findings of the study overall: It was shown that clones above 20 RNA copies held over 98% of effector molecules, but under 1% in naive cells.

In this sample, this clonotype turned up a few times. Its matching antigen is unknown. The sequencing sample was made of naive CD8+ T cells from blood, with Jurkat cell RNA spiked in. Subset of the sample: FACS-sorted CD8+CD4-CCR7+CD45RA+ naive T cells. The source of this sequence is a human donor in good health. Some libraries in this study had Jurkat cell RNA spiked in. This rearrangement joins TRBV7-2 to TRBJ2-2, with 9 bases aligning to TRBD2. The CDR3 region is CASSSGSGRGDTGELFF. CDR3 bases: TGTGCCAGCAGCTCTGGTAGCGGGAGAGGGGACACCGGGGAGCTGTTTTTT.